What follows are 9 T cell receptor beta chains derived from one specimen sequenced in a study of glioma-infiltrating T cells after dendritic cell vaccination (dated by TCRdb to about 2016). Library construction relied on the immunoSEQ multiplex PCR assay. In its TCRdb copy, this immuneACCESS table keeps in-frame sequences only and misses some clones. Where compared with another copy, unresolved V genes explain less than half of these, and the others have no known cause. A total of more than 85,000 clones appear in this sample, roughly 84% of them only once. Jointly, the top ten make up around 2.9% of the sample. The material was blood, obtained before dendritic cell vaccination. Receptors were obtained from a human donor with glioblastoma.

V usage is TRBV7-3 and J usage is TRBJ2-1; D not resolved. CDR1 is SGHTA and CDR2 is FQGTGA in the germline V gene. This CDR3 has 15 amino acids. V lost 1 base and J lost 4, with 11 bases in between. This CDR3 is CASSLSPSGYNEQFF. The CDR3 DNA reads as TGTGCCAGCAGCTTAAGCCCCTCGGGTTACAATGAGCAGTTCTTC.

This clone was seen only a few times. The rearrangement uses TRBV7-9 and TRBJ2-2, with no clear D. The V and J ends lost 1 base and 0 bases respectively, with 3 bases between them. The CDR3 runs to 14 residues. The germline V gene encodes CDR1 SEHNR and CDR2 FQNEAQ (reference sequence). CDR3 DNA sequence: TGTGCCAGCAGCTTAGTCGCGAACACCGGGGAGCTGTTTTTT. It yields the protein CASSLVANTGELFF.

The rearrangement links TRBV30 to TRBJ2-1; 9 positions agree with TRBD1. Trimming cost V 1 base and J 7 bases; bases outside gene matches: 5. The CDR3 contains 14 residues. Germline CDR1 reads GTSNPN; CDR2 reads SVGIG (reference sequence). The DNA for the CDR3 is TGTGCCTGGAGTGGGTTTGGGACAGGGAATGAGCAGTTCTTC. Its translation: CAWSGFGTGNEQFF.

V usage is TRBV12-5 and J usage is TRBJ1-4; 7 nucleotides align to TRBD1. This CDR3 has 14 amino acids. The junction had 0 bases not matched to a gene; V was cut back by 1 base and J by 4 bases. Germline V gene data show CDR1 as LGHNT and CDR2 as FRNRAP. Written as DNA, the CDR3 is TGTGCTAGTGGTTTGGGACAGGGTAATGAAAAACTGTTTTTT. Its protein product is CASGLGQGNEKLFF.

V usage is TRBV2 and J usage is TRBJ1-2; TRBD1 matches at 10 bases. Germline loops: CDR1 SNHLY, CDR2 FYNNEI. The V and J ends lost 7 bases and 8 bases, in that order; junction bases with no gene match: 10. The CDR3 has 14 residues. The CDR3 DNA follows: TGTGCCAGCACCATGGACAGGGGGTCGGGAGGCTACACCTTC. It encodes CASTMDRGSGGYTF.

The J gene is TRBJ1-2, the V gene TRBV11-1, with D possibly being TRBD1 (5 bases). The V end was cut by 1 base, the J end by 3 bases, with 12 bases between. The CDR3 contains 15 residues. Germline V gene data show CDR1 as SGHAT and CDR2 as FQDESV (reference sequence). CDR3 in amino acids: CASSLGPREDYGYTF. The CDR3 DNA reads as TGTGCCAGCAGCTTAGGTCCCAGGGAAGACTATGGCTACACCTTC.

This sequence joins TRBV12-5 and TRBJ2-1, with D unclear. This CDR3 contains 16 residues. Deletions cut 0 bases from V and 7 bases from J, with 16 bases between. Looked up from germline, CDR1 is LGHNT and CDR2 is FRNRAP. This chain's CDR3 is CASGLVGSRYGNEQFF. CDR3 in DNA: TGTGCTAGTGGTTTGGTAGGTAGCAGATACGGTAATGAGCAGTTCTTC.

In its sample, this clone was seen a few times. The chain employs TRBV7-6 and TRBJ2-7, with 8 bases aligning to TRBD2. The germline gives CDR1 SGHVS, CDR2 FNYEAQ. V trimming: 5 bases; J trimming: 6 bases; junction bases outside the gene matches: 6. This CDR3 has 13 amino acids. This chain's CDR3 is CASSHSSGSEQYF. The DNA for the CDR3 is TGTGCCAGCAGCCACTCCAGCGGGAGCGAGCAGTACTTC. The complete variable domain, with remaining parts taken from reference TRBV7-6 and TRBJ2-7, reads GAGVSQSPRYKVTKRGQDVALRCDPISGHVSLYWYRQALGQGPEFLTYFNYEAQQDKSGLPNDRFSAERPEGSISTLTIQRTEQRDSAMYRCASSHSSGSEQYFGPGTRLTVT.

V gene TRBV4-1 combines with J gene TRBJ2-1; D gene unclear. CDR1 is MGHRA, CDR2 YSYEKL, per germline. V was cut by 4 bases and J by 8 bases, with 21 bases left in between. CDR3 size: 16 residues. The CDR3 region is CASSPRESSGNDEQFF. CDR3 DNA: TGCGCCAGCAGCCCAAGAGAGTCTTCGGGTAACGATGAGCAGTTCTTC.